One and the same sample provided the 30 T cell receptor beta chains below, sequenced in a study of blood T cell repertoires in COVID-19. Libraries were prepared by immunoSEQ multiplex PCR; TCRdb keeps only in-frame clonotypes and omits some of them. The top ten hold roughly 3.4% of the sample, which has 300,000 to 350,000 clones, around 91% seen once. The specimen was peripheral blood. These receptors all stem from a young woman who had recovered from COVID-19.

This clone appeared a single time. The chain is built from TRBV12-3 or TRBV12-4 and TRBJ1-2, with D maybe TRBD1 (5 bases). Trimming took 5 bases from V and 8 from J, leaving 12 bases between them. The CDR3 sequence is 12 residues long. The CDR3 sequence: CASSRQGSGYTF. CDR3 in DNA: TGTGCCAGCAGTCGCCAGGGAAGCGGCTACACCTTC.

This chain links TRBV7-9 with TRBJ2-1; the match to TRBD2 covers 12 bases. Germline trimming cut 8 bases from V and 10 bases from J; bases unmatched to any gene: 6. CDR1 and CDR2 from the germline V gene are SEHNR and FQNEAQ (reference sequence). There are 13 residues in the CDR3. The CDR3 DNA reads TGTGCCAGCGGATCTAGCGGGAGGGCCGAGCAGTTCTTC. It encodes CASGSSGRAEQFF.

This clone was detected only once. V is TRBV5-1 and J is TRBJ2-1; TRBD2 might be the D (5 bases). V was pared by 4 bases and J by 5 bases, with 13 bases between. The CDR3 covers 14 residues. Germline values: CDR1 SGHRS, CDR2 YFSETQ. CDR3: CASSPEAANNEQFF. As DNA, the CDR3 is TGCGCCAGCAGCCCGGAGGCGGCCAACAATGAGCAGTTCTTC.

The J gene is TRBJ1-1, the V gene TRBV7-9; maybe TRBD1 (6 bases). The germline V and J ends were trimmed by 4 bases and 6 bases, with 12 bases remaining between them. Germline assignment: CDR1 SEHNR and CDR2 FQNEAQ (reference sequence). There are 13 residues in the CDR3. This CDR3 is CASSSIYRAEAFF. CDR3 nucleotides: TGTGCCAGCAGCTCAATCTACAGGGCTGAAGCTTTCTTT.

This clone was recorded once. Other DNA sequences of this sample code for an identical CDR3. The chain carries TRBV24-1 and TRBJ2-1; 7 bases are shared with TRBD1. The CDR3 is 15 residues long. Germline V gene data show CDR1 as KGHDR and CDR2 as SFDVKD. V dropped 3 bases and J dropped 5; count of bases not matched to a gene: 6. The CDR3 is CATSDPRQGDNEQFF. The CDR3, as DNA: TGTGCCACCAGTGATCCCCGGCAGGGGGACAATGAGCAGTTCTTC.

CDR3 sequence reads: CAWIDRGRTDTQYF. Written as DNA, the CDR3 is TGTGCCTGGATAGACAGGGGAAGAACAGATACGCAGTATTTT. The chain recombines TRBV30 with TRBJ2-3, with 8 nucleotides matching TRBD1. V lost 4 bases, J lost 3 bases, and 6 bases stayed unmatched. Germline CDR1 GTSNPN, CDR2 SVGIG (reference sequence). The CDR3 runs to 14 residues.

This clone was recorded once. The V and J genes are TRBV13 and TRBJ2-3; 9 positions agree with TRBD2. Germline loops: CDR1 PRHDT, CDR2 FYEKMQ (reference sequence). The CDR3 spans 17 residues. V lost 1 base to trimming and J lost 9 bases; unmatched junction nucleotides: 14. The CDR3, as DNA: TGTGCCAGCAGCTTAGCCGTCCCTACTAGCGGGCTCCGCACGCAGTATTTT. Protein product: CASSLAVPTSGLRTQYF.

This clone was recorded once. The gene calls are TRBV24-1 and TRBJ2-1; TRBD2 matches 10 bases. The junction had 3 bases not matched to a gene; V was cut back by 7 bases and J by 1 base. The CDR3 length is 15 residues. From germline, CDR1 is KGHDR and CDR2 SFDVKD. DNA of the CDR3: TGTGCCACCAGCGATAGCGGGAGGTCCTACAATGAGCAGTTCTTC. It yields the protein CATSDSGRSYNEQFF.

The V call is TRBV5-1, the J call TRBJ1-1, with D perhaps matching TRBD1 (5 bases). Germline loops: CDR1 SGHRS, CDR2 YFSETQ. The CDR3 contains 15 residues. Trimming stripped 2 bases from V and 0 bases from J, with 11 bases between. The CDR3 DNA follows: TGCGCCAGCAGCTTATCTCCAGGGATGAACACTGAAGCTTTCTTT. Protein: CASSLSPGMNTEAFF.

Written as DNA, the CDR3 is TGTGCCAGCAGCCCGTTCAATCAGCCCCAGCATTTT. This encodes CASSPFNQPQHF. The chain uses TRBV7-2 and TRBJ1-5; D gene ambiguous. Between the trimmed V and J ends, which lost 5 bases and 3 bases, there was a span of 5 bases. The germline gives CDR1 SGHTA, CDR2 FQGNSA. This CDR3 has 12 amino acids.

The sample holds one count of this clone. The chain links TRBV27 to TRBJ2-2, with TRBD1 matching over 7 bases. The CDR3 runs to 14 residues. The germline V gene has CDR1 MNHEY and CDR2 SMNVEV (reference sequence). J was trimmed by 3 bases and V by 7 bases; bases with no gene match: 5. The CDR3 is CASNRDSHTGELFF. In DNA, the CDR3 is TGTGCCAGCAACCGGGACAGTCACACCGGGGAGCTGTTTTTT.

This sequence joins TRBV4-1 and TRBJ2-3; TRBD2 matches 7 bases. CDR1 MGHRA and CDR2 YSYEKL come from the germline V gene. The CDR3 spans 19 residues. Unmatched junction bases numbered 16, after V lost 4 bases and J lost 0 bases. The CDR3 sequence is CASSPSGKPVLTSTDTQYF. DNA for the CDR3: TGCGCCAGCAGCCCGAGCGGGAAACCAGTCCTTACTAGCACAGATACGCAGTATTTT.

The V and J genes are TRBV29-1 and TRBJ2-1; 13 bases line up with TRBD2. Unmatched junction bases numbered 4, after V lost 0 bases and J lost 8 bases. CDR3 length equals 15 residues. Looked up from germline, CDR1 is SQVTM and CDR2 is ANQGSEA. CDR3 sequence reads: CSVEDRTSGSDEQFF. CDR3 DNA sequence: TGCAGCGTTGAAGATAGGACTAGCGGGAGTGATGAGCAGTTCTTC.

The genes are TRBV11-2 and TRBJ2-3; 12 bases match TRBD2. Germline V lookup: CDR1 SGHAT, CDR2 FQNNGV. The CDR3 has 16 amino acids. Germline trimming cut 1 base from V and 4 bases from J; bases unmatched to any gene: 3. The CDR3 DNA follows: TGTGCCAGCAGCTTAGGCCTAGCGGGAGGGCCAGATACGCAGTATTTT. It codes for CASSLGLAGGPDTQYF. The whole variable domain, remainder taken from reference TRBV11-2 and TRBJ2-3, is EAGVAQSPRYKIIEKRQSVAFWCNPISGHATLYWYQQILGQGPKLLIQFQNNGVVDDSQLPKDRFSAERLKGVDSTLKIQPAKLEDSAVYLCASSLGLAGGPDTQYFGPGTRLTVL.

In this sample, this clone turned up a few times. This chain joins TRBV19 and TRBJ1-2; 8 nucleotides line up with TRBD1. The V gene end was trimmed by 3 bases and the J gene end by 4 bases; junction bases not matched to a gene: 10. CDR3 length: 16 residues. Germline assignment: CDR1 LNHDA and CDR2 SQIVND (reference sequence). The CDR3, as DNA: TGTGCCAGTAGTATCGGGACAGGAAGCGTTTCCTATGGCTACACCTTC. Translating it yields CASSIGTGSVSYGYTF. The full variable domain, its missing parts supplied by reference TRBV19 and TRBJ1-2, is DGGITQSPKYLFRKEGQNVTLSCEQNLNHDAMYWYRQDPGQGLRLIYYSQIVNDFQKGDIAEGYSVSREKKESFPLTVTSAQKNPTAFYLCASSIGTGSVSYGYTFGSGTRLTVV.

V usage is TRBV24-1 and J usage is TRBJ2-7, with 7 bases matching TRBD1. J was trimmed by 3 bases and V by 4 bases; bases with no gene match: 11. Germline loops: CDR1 KGHDR, CDR2 SFDVKD. This CDR3 has 16 residues. CDR3 nucleotide sequence: TGTGCCACCAGTGAGGGTGGTGACCGGGACAGCTACGAGCAGTACGTC. Its translation is CATSEGGDRDSYEQYV.

In DNA form, the CDR3 reads TGTGCCAGCGGGGGACAGGGTATAGGGGGCTACACCTTC. Protein sequence: CASGGQGIGGYTF. The chain links TRBV7-2 to TRBJ1-2, with 9 bases lining up with TRBD1. V was pared by 8 bases and J by 8 bases, with 9 bases of the junction left unmatched. Germline CDR1 and CDR2: SGHTA and FQGNSA. CDR3 length: 13 residues.

V gene TRBV5-1 combines with J gene TRBJ2-1; a weak D match, TRBD2 (6 bases). The CDR3 is 13 amino acids. Per germline, CDR1 SGHRS and CDR2 YFSETQ. Trimming took off 3 bases at V and 4 bases at J, with 8 bases between the two ends. In nucleotides, the CDR3 is TGCGCCAGCAGCTCGGGGACTTACAATGAGCAGTTCTTC. Translating it yields CASSSGTYNEQFF.

The rearrangement joins TRBV18 to TRBJ1-2; TRBD1 matches at 8 bases. The CDR3 runs 15 residues. V trimming: 3 bases; J trimming: 6 bases; junction bases outside the gene matches: 9. CDR1 and CDR2 from the germline V gene are KGHSH and LQKENI. The CDR3 nucleotides are TGTGCCAGCTCACCTTCGGCCAGGGGGCGGAATGGCTACACCTTC. It yields the protein CASSPSARGRNGYTF.

This clone appeared once. The V and J genes are TRBV13 and TRBJ1-2; possible D gene TRBD1, 5 bases. The V gene lost 3 bases and the J gene lost 4 bases, with 18 bases spanning the gap. Germline lookup yields CDR1 PRHDT and CDR2 FYEKMQ (reference sequence). CDR3 size: 16 residues. For the CDR3, the DNA is TGTGCCAGCAGCTTCTACGACAGAACACTCTTCTATGGCTACACCTTC. Translating gives CASSFYDRTLFYGYTF.

The J gene is TRBJ2-3, the V gene TRBV14; TRBD2 agrees at 7 bases. The ends lost 4 bases at V and 5 bases at J; junction bases unmatched: 12. The length of the CDR3 is 16 residues. From germline, CDR1 is SGHDN and CDR2 FVKESK. CDR3 coding DNA: TGTGCCAGCAGCCGATCCGGTGGCGGGAGAGGAGATACGCAGTATTTT. Its protein product is CASSRSGGGRGDTQYF.

A single count supports this clone. The chain carries TRBV5-6 and TRBJ2-3, with D possibly TRBD2 on 6 matching bases. Germline CDR1 reads SGHDT; CDR2 reads YYEEEE. This CDR3 has 13 amino acids. Trimming removed 6 bases from V and 6 bases from J, with 14 bases in between. The CDR3 nucleotides read TGTGCCAGCACCCTAGGAGGGCCGGATACGCAGTATTTT. Translating gives CASTLGGPDTQYF.

The genes are TRBV19 and TRBJ1-2; D not resolved. The CDR3 is 14 residues long. V shed 1 base and J shed 2 bases, with 8 bases lying between them. Germline V gene lookup returns CDR1 LNHDA and CDR2 SQIVND (reference sequence). CDR3 loop: CASSIAGLNYGYTF. In DNA, the CDR3 is TGTGCCAGTAGTATAGCCGGGTTAAACTATGGCTACACCTTC.

This chain uses TRBV20-1 with TRBJ2-1, with D perhaps TRBD1 (5 bases). Germline values: CDR1 DFQATT, CDR2 SNEGSKA (reference sequence). The CDR3 contains 12 residues. Trimming left V 3 bases short and J 7 bases short, with 10 bases between. Written as DNA, the CDR3 is TGCAGTGCTAGTGTCAGGGTAAATGAGCAGTTCTTC. Protein sequence: CSASVRVNEQFF.

V and J are TRBV10-1 and TRBJ2-5; 10 bases align to TRBD2. V lost 0 bases and J lost 3; bases outside the gene matches: 7. Germline assignment: CDR1 WNHNN and CDR2 SYGVQD (reference sequence). The CDR3 is 17 amino acids. The CDR3 region has the DNA TGCGCCAGCAGTGAGTCAGTAGCGGGAGGTAGCGAAGAGACCCAGTACTTC. Residues: CASSESVAGGSEETQYF.

The chain joins TRBV12-2 to TRBJ2-3; the D call TRBD2 from the table was never checked on the DNA. TRBV12-2 has pseudogene status. The length of the CDR3 is 19 residues. The CDR3 region is CASRLGLAGTHPRTDTQYF. The CDR3 nucleotides read TGTGCAAGTCGCCTCGGACTAGCGGGAACACATCCCAGGACAGATACGCAGTATTTT.

The CDR3 sequence: CASSEAGGPDTQYF. The CDR3 DNA sequence: TGCGCCAGCAGTGAGGCGGGAGGGCCAGATACGCAGTATTTT. The V and J genes are TRBV10-1 and TRBJ2-3; 9 bases match TRBD2. The CDR3 runs 14 residues. V dropped 2 bases and J dropped 4; count of bases not matched to a gene: 1. Germline V gives CDR1 WNHNN, CDR2 SYGVQD (reference sequence).

Only one count was recorded for this clone. V is TRBV18 and J is TRBJ1-2; 8 nucleotides match TRBD1. Germline trimming cut 6 bases from V and 3 bases from J; bases unmatched to any gene: 3. This CDR3 region has 13 residues. The germline gives CDR1 KGHSH, CDR2 LQKENI. For the CDR3, the DNA is TGTGCCAGCTCGCAACAGGGGGACTATGGCTACACCTTC. It encodes CASSQQGDYGYTF.

This chain links TRBV9 with TRBJ2-1; unclear D gene. The CDR3 consists of 13 residues. Germline CDR1 reads SGDLS; CDR2 reads YYNGEE. Trimming removed 3 bases at V and 4 bases at J, with 8 bases between. For the CDR3, the DNA is TGTGCCAGCAGCGGGGCTGGGTACAATGAGCAGTTCTTC. It is translated as CASSGAGYNEQFF.

This chain links TRBV5-4 with TRBJ2-7; 10 bases fit TRBD1. This CDR3 has 15 residues. The germline gives CDR1 SGHNT, CDR2 YYREEE (reference sequence). The ends lost 3 bases at V and 4 bases at J; junction bases unmatched: 7. CDR3 region: CASSSLGTGAYEQYV. For the CDR3, the DNA is TGTGCCAGCAGCTCCCTGGGGACAGGGGCGTACGAGCAGTACGTC.